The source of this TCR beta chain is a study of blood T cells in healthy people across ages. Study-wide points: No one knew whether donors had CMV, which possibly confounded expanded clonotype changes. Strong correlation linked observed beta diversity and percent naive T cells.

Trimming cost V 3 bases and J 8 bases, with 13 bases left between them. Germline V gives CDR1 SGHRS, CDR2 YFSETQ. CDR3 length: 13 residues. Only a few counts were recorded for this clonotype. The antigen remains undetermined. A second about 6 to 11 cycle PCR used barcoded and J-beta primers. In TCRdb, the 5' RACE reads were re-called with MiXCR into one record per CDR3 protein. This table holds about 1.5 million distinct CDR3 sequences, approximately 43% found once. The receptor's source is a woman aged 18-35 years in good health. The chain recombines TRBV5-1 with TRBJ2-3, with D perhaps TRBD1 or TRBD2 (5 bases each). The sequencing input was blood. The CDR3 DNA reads TGCGCCAGCAGCTGGGGGTCAGAAGGTACGCAGTATTTT. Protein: CASSWGSEGTQYF.